This T cell receptor (beta chain) was observed in a study of blood T cell repertoires in COVID-19. Study overall: Specimens from acute and convalescent COVID-19 originated in the United States, Italy and Spain. Sources were T cells, B-cell-depleted T cells, or PBMCs; the material itself was cDNA or gDNA.

In the authors' methods: Reference gene primer amplification gave estimated nucleated cell counts. Libraries were prepared by immunoSEQ multiplex PCR; TCRdb keeps only in-frame clonotypes and omits some of them. That table gives V, J and clone size, and the DNA gave D and trimming. The table records around 200,000 clones, 86% of them present only once. Individuals drawn from approximately 26 US areas were about 18 to 95 years old. Looked up from germline, CDR1 is MNHEY and CDR2 is SMNVEV (reference sequence). V shed 2 bases and J shed 2 bases, with 16 bases lying between them. This CDR3 is 16 amino acids long.

Sequencing was performed on PBMCs or T cells enriched from blood (not recorded which). The V and J genes are TRBV27 and TRBJ2-7; D not resolved. This clonotype originated in a man aged 35-49 years with acute COVID-19. CDR3 DNA: TGTGCCAGCAGTTTAATATTCGGTGCGAGAGCCTACGAGCAGTACTTC. Residues: CASSLIFGARAYEQYF.